One and the same sample provided the 10 T cell receptor beta chains below, sequenced in a study of T cell repertoires in cytomegalovirus infection (dated by TCRdb to between 2018 and 2021). The sample was run on an Illumina HiSeq 1500. Clones were called with MiXCR by TCRdb after fastp trimmed the public reads at Q25, and only in-frame beta chains were retained. Rows with one shared CDR3 protein collapse into an entry with the most common genes and DNA. The sample includes 100,000 to 150,000 distinct CDR3 sequences, with around 32% observed a single time. 58% of the sample goes to the ten largest clones. The treatment or condition label for this specimen denotes: in vitro stimulation with specific CMV peptide epitopes to enrich CMV-specific T cells. These receptors have no known antigen. The material was CD8+ T cells from cultured PBMCs, obtained from culture after CMV antigen stimulation. All receptors come from a human donor in good health (CMV status not recorded). Some clones in this sample may be carry-over from other donors' samples.

The V gene is TRBV6-2 or TRBV6-3, the J gene TRBJ2-3; D unresolved. The CDR3 length is 12 residues. Germline CDR1 is MNHEY and CDR2 is SVGEGT. V was cut by 6 bases and J by 7 bases, with 11 bases left in between. The CDR3: CASSPWVNTQYF. DNA for the CDR3: TGTGCCAGCAGCCCTTGGGTAAATACGCAGTATTTT.

The rearrangement uses TRBV20-1 and TRBJ1-1; no clear D gene. V lost 3 bases, J lost 4 bases, and 6 bases lay in between. Per germline, CDR1 DFQATT and CDR2 SNEGSKA (reference sequence). The CDR3 is made up of 11 amino acids. CDR3 nucleotide sequence: TGCAGTGCTAGTTGGGGCACTGAAGCTTTCTTT. Its protein is CSASWGTEAFF.

This CDR3 is CATSRGTGSLSNQPQHF. The DNA of the CDR3 is TGTGCCACCAGCAGAGGAACAGGATCACTTAGCAATCAGCCCCAGCATTTT. The chain employs TRBV15 and TRBJ1-5; weak D call: TRBD1 (5 bases). Trimming stripped 1 base from V and 0 bases from J, with 13 bases between. This CDR3 comprises 17 residues. Germline V gene sequence: CDR1 LNHNV, CDR2 YYDKDF (reference sequence).

The V call is TRBV6-1, the J call TRBJ1-2, with a tentative D call TRBD1 (6 bases). This CDR3 region has 15 residues. Looked up from germline, CDR1 is MNHNS and CDR2 is SASEGT. The V and J ends lost 4 bases and 10 bases respectively, with 22 bases between them. CDR3 sequence (DNA): TGTGCCAGCAGTGTAAGCGGGGGGCGCCTCGGTGCCTACACCTTC. It is translated as CASSVSGGRLGAYTF.

In this sample, this clonotype turned up many times. The J gene is TRBJ2-1, the V gene TRBV7-6, with 8 bases that match TRBD2. Losses at the gene ends were 0 bases for V and 5 bases for J; bases not matched to a gene: 3. Germline V lookup: CDR1 SGHVS, CDR2 FNYEAQ. The CDR3 covers 15 residues. The CDR3 loop is CASSLASGADNEQFF. The CDR3 DNA follows: TGTGCCAGCAGCTTAGCTAGCGGGGCCGACAATGAGCAGTTCTTC.

This clonotype appeared many times. The CDR3 here is CASSPEGTGLLEQFF. CDR3 DNA: TGTGCCAGCAGCCCAGAGGGGACAGGGCTGCTTGAGCAGTTCTTC. The chain has TRBV7-8 and TRBJ2-1, with TRBD1 matching over 9 bases. Looked up from germline, CDR1 is SGHVS and CDR2 is FQNEAQ. V trimming: 5 bases; J trimming: 9 bases; junction bases outside the gene matches: 11. The length of the CDR3 is 15 residues.

This chain links TRBV6-5 with TRBJ2-1; D is unresolved. This CDR3 has 15 residues. Trimming took 5 bases from V and 5 from J, leaving 16 bases between them. Germline V gene data show CDR1 as MNHEY and CDR2 as SVGAGI. DNA for the CDR3: TGTGCCAGCAGTCAAAACCTAGTCCTAGACAATGAGCAGTTCTTC. Translation gives CASSQNLVLDNEQFF.

In this sample, this clonotype turned up a few times. This chain uses TRBV6-5 with TRBJ2-7; D gene uncertain. Trimming stripped 0 bases from V and 2 bases from J, with 20 bases between. Looked up from germline, CDR1 is MNHEY and CDR2 is SVGAGI. The CDR3 length is 18 residues. The DNA for the CDR3 is TGTGCCAGCAGTTACTCGAGTCCGAGTAGGATCGTTCCCTACGAGCAGTACTTC. Translation: CASSYSSPSRIVPYEQYF.

This clonotype came up a few times. The gene calls are TRBV19 and TRBJ2-7; D possibly matches TRBD1 or TRBD2 (5 bases each). Germline CDR1 reads LNHDA; CDR2 reads SQIVND (reference sequence). Trimming pared 9 bases from V and 3 bases from J, leaving 12 bases between. The CDR3 totals 12 residues. The CDR3 coding sequence is TGTGCCAGCAGGGACCCCCTCTACGAGCAGTACTTC. Amino acid sequence: CASRDPLYEQYF.

The chain couples TRBV4-2 to TRBJ2-3; D perhaps matches TRBD2 (6 bases). This CDR3 spans 19 amino acids. Germline-derived CDR1 and CDR2 are LGHNA and YNFKEQ. Between the trimmed V and J ends, which lost 0 bases and 0 bases, there was a span of 19 bases. The CDR3, as DNA: TGTGCCAGCAGCCAAGACTTGAAATTGGGACTGACTAGCACAGATACGCAGTATTTT. Translated: CASSQDLKLGLTSTDTQYF.